A single sample gave rise to the 8 T cell receptor beta chains below, sequenced in a study of regulatory T cells in long-lasting Graves disease. The sample's time point: persistent/refractory GD, antithyroid drugs over 5 years with positive TRAb. The TCR library was prepared using RNA isolated from PBMCs. Arm-PCR of CDR3 regions and iRepertoire HTBI primers were the basis on which TCR beta libraries were built. TCRdb recomputed calls from the multiplex PCR reads with MiXCR, one row per CDR3 protein. The table includes approximately 470,000 distinct CDR3 sequences, less than 25% detected once. The input for sequencing was peripheral blood mononuclear cells (PBMCs), taken when the disease was refractory, from a patient treated with antithyroid drugs. The receptors were sampled from a female donor with Graves disease.

Remarks on this clonotype: Just one base apart from a much larger clone, this may be a read error. The chain employs TRBV6-5 and TRBJ2-2, with TRBD2 matching 14 bases. Germline CDR1 is MNHEY and CDR2 is SVGAGI. The CDR3 is 18 amino acids. CDR3 protein: CASSYNGGLAGETGELVF. The CDR3 bases are TGTGCCAGCAGTTACAATGGGGGACTAGCGGGAGAAACCGGGGAGCTGGTTTTT.

The V call is TRBV4-1, the J call TRBJ2-7, with D possibly being TRBD2 (5 bases). CDR1 MGHRA and CDR2 YSYEKL come from the germline V gene. V lost 2 bases to trimming and J lost 3 bases, with 8 bases between them. The CDR3 length is 13 residues. The chain's CDR3 is CASSQPRDYEQYF. CDR3 in DNA: TGCGCCAGCAGCCAACCTCGGGACTACGAGCAGTACTTC.

A note on this clonotype: A much larger clone differs from this one at a single base, so this may be a read error. The chain joins TRBV24-1 to TRBJ2-5; D call uncertain. Germline V gene lookup returns CDR1 KGHDR and CDR2 SFDVKD. There are 15 residues in the CDR3. The CDR3 is CATSDSSPFQEAQYF. CDR3 in DNA: TGTGCCACCAGTGATTCATCGCCGTTCCAAGAGGCCCAGTACTTC.

Comments on this clonotype: A read error may be the cause here, since a much bigger clone is one base away. The chain couples TRBV7-2 to TRBJ2-7; D not resolved. CDR1 SGHTA and CDR2 FQGNSA come from the germline V gene. The CDR3 extends over 14 amino acids. V lost 11 bases, J lost 2 bases, and 19 bases lay in between. CDR3: CAGNLLVSPYEQYF. The CDR3 DNA reads as TGTGCCGGCAACTTACTCGTCTCACCCTACGAGCAGTACTTC.

This sequence joins TRBV6-5 and TRBJ1-1; D ambiguous. Trimming pared 2 bases from V and 11 bases from J, leaving 12 bases between. Germline loops: CDR1 MNHEY, CDR2 SVGAGI. There are 12 residues in the CDR3. The CDR3 DNA reads as TGTGCCAGCAGTTACGCTGCAATAGGGGCTTTCTTT. The encoded protein is CASSYAAIGAFF.

This clonotype showed up just a few times. The genes are TRBV30 and TRBJ2-6; no clear D gene. The CDR3 covers 14 residues. With 5 bases removed from V and 0 bases from J, the gap between germline ends came to 8 bases. The germline CDR1 and CDR2 sequences are GTSNPN and SVGIG (reference sequence). The CDR3 protein is CAWGRGSGANVLTF. CDR3 nucleotide sequence: TGTGCCTGGGGCCGTGGCTCTGGGGCCAACGTCCTGACTTTC.

This chain joins TRBV4-1 and TRBJ2-7; 9 nucleotides match TRBD1. Germline V lookup: CDR1 MGHRA, CDR2 YSYEKL. With 1 base clipped from V and 5 bases from J, the junction kept 3 bases outside the gene matches. CDR3 size: 14 residues. In DNA form, the CDR3 reads TGCGCCAGCAGCCAAGGGACAGGGGTAAACGAGCAGTACTTC. The encoded protein is CASSQGTGVNEQYF.

This clonotype showed up just a few times. The chain joins TRBV10-3 to TRBJ2-7, with 8 bases matching TRBD2. CDR1 and CDR2 from the germline V gene are ENHRY and SYGVKD. The CDR3 length is 14 residues. CDR3 sequence: CASERTRGGYEQYF. The CDR3 nucleotides are TGTGCATCCGAGAGGACCCGGGGGGGATACGAGCAGTACTTC.